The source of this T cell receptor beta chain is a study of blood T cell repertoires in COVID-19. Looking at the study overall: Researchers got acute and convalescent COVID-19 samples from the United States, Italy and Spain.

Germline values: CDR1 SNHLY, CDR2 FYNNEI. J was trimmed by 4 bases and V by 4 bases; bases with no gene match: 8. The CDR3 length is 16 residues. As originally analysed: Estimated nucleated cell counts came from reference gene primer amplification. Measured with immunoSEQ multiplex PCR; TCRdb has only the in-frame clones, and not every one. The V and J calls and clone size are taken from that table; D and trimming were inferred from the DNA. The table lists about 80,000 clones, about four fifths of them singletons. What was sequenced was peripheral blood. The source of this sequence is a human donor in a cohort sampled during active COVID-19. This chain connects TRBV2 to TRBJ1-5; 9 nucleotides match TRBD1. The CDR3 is CASSGPGTGSNQPQHF. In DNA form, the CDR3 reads TGTGCCAGCAGTGGCCCTGGGACAGGGAGTAATCAGCCCCAGCATTTT.